One sample yielded the 21 T cell receptor beta chains listed below, sequenced in a study of blood T cell repertoires in COVID-19. Using immunoSEQ multiplex PCR, the repertoire was profiled, and TCRdb retains in-frame clones only, with some absent. The sample carries fewer than 100,000 clones, around 75% recorded once. The sample consisted of peripheral blood. These TCRs come from a man between 65 and 85 years old with acute or convalescent COVID-19.

The chain combines TRBV19 with TRBJ1-5; 9 nucleotides line up with TRBD1. V shed 5 bases, J shed 4 bases, and the junction held 6 bases outside the gene matches. Germline CDR1 reads LNHDA; CDR2 reads SQIVND (reference sequence). The CDR3 runs to 15 residues. CDR3 nucleotides: TGTGCCAGTAGTCTGATCGGGACAGGGAATCAGCCCCAGCATTTT. Translated, it gives CASSLIGTGNQPQHF.

This clone has just a few counts. The V gene is TRBV19, the J gene TRBJ1-5; D unclear. Per the germline V gene, CDR1 is LNHDA and CDR2 is SQIVND (reference sequence). V dropped 0 bases and J dropped 7 bases, with 7 bases sitting between them. CDR3 length: 13 residues. CDR3 sequence reads: CASSIDLTQPQHF. DNA for the CDR3: TGTGCCAGTAGTATAGACCTCACACAGCCCCAGCATTTT.

The chain combines TRBV29-1 with TRBJ1-1; D may be TRBD1 (6 bases). V lost 5 bases and J 0 bases, leaving 10 bases between the germline ends. The CDR3 is 13 amino acids. Per the germline V gene, CDR1 is SQVTM and CDR2 is ANQGSEA. The CDR3 DNA reads TGCAGCGTTAATGGACAGCTGAACACTGAAGCTTTCTTT. This encodes CSVNGQLNTEAFF.

The chain recombines TRBV5-1 with TRBJ1-1; 11 nucleotides line up with TRBD1. The CDR3 is made up of 17 amino acids. Germline CDR1 and CDR2: SGHRS and YFSETQ. The trim removed 2 bases at V and 2 bases at J, leaving 8 bases unmatched. The CDR3 bases are TGCGCCAGCAGCTTCGGACAGGGGGCTATGGGAAACACTGAAGCTTTCTTT. Protein: CASSFGQGAMGNTEAFF.

This rearrangement joins TRBV7-9 to TRBJ1-1; D might be TRBD1 (6 bases). Trimming removed 1 base at V and 4 bases at J, with 7 bases between. Looked up from germline, CDR1 is SEHNR and CDR2 is FQNEAQ (reference sequence). This CDR3 region has 13 residues. CDR3 bases: TGTGCCAGCAGCTTAGGGACAGCCACTGAAGCTTTCTTT. Translating gives CASSLGTATEAFF.

The rearrangement uses TRBV27 and TRBJ2-7, with 9 bases that match TRBD1. The CDR3 has 14 amino acids. Trimming at V came to 5 bases and at J to 4 bases, leaving 6 bases not matched to a gene. Germline V gene sequence: CDR1 MNHEY, CDR2 SMNVEV (reference sequence). The CDR3 DNA sequence: TGTGCCAGCAGTGAACGGGACAGGGAGTACGAGCAGTACTTC. Translated, it gives CASSERDREYEQYF.

V usage is TRBV15 and J usage is TRBJ2-3; no definite D call. CDR3 size: 11 residues. Germline CDR1 and CDR2: LNHNV and YYDKDF (reference sequence). The ends were cut back, 1 base at V and 6 bases at J, with 2 bases in the middle. The CDR3 DNA reads as TGTGCCACCAGCAGAGCGGATACGCAGTATTTT. Translating it yields CATSRADTQYF.

V usage is TRBV11-3 and J usage is TRBJ2-1, with 9 bases fitting TRBD2. J lost 6 bases, V lost 1 base, and 4 bases had no gene match. There are 15 residues in the CDR3. Looked up from germline, CDR1 is SGHNT and CDR2 is YENEEA. The CDR3 is CASSLGGRARNEQFF. For the CDR3, the DNA is TGTGCCAGCAGCTTAGGCGGGAGGGCCCGCAATGAGCAGTTCTTC.

This chain joins TRBV4-2 and TRBJ2-3, with 10 bases identical to TRBD2. CDR3 length: 14 residues. The germline V gene encodes CDR1 LGHNA and CDR2 YNFKEQ. V lost 4 bases and J lost 3; bases outside the gene matches: 1. The CDR3 DNA reads as TGTGCCAGCAGCCTGGGACTAGCGACAGATACGCAGTATTTT. It specifies CASSLGLATDTQYF.

The chain uses TRBV2 and TRBJ2-2, with D unresolved. Germline CDR1 SNHLY, CDR2 FYNNEI. Trimming cost V 3 bases and J 0 bases, with 8 bases left between them. This CDR3 region has 15 residues. The CDR3 spells CASSELEPNTGELFF. The DNA of the CDR3 is TGTGCCAGCAGTGAGTTAGAACCGAACACCGGGGAGCTGTTTTTT.

This chain uses TRBV19 with TRBJ2-7; tentatively, D is TRBD1 (6 bases). The length of the CDR3 is 15 residues. Trimming removed 2 bases from V and 0 bases from J, with 11 bases in between. The germline V gene encodes CDR1 LNHDA and CDR2 SQIVND (reference sequence). The CDR3 region is CASSIHRAVSYEQYF. As DNA, the CDR3 is TGTGCCAGTAGTATACACAGGGCAGTCTCCTACGAGCAGTACTTC.

The chain recombines TRBV29-1 with TRBJ1-5, with 7 nucleotides matching TRBD1. Germline loops: CDR1 SQVTM, CDR2 ANQGSEA. The length of the CDR3 is 12 residues. Trimming removed 7 bases from V and 4 bases from J; junction bases left unmatched: 4. CDR3 sequence reads: CSAGGLNQPQHF. The CDR3 nucleotides read TGCAGCGCAGGGGGACTAAATCAGCCCCAGCATTTT. Full variable domain (rest looked up from reference TRBV29-1 and TRBJ1-5): SAVISQKPSRDICQRGTSLTIQCQVDSQVTMMFWYRQQPGQSLTLIATANQGSEATYESGFVIDKFPISRPNLTFSTLTVSNMSPEDSSIYLCSAGGLNQPQHFGDGTRLSIL.

The chain carries TRBV28 and TRBJ1-2, with 7 positions matching TRBD1. CDR3 length: 15 amino acids. From germline, CDR1 is MDHEN and CDR2 SYDVKM. V shed 2 bases, J shed 4 bases, and the junction held 7 bases outside the gene matches. The chain's CDR3 is CASSLGQAPFYGYTF. CDR3 sequence (DNA): TGTGCCAGCAGTTTAGGACAGGCCCCTTTCTATGGCTACACCTTC.

J is TRBJ1-2 and V is TRBV28; D possibly corresponds to TRBD1 (5 bases). The CDR3 spans 14 residues. Trimming removed 6 bases at V and 7 bases at J, with 18 bases between. Germline V CDR1 and CDR2: MDHEN, SYDVKM. The CDR3, as DNA: TGTGCCAGCAGGGTGTATGACAGTACCTCTGGCTACACCTTC. It yields the protein CASRVYDSTSGYTF.

V and J are TRBV6-5 and TRBJ1-1; D remains unclear. This CDR3 contains 15 residues. Deletions cut 0 bases from V and 7 bases from J, with 15 bases between. Per germline, CDR1 MNHEY and CDR2 SVGAGI. As DNA, the CDR3 is TGTGCCAGCAGTTACTCACCAGTCGAGAGGGATGAAGCTTTCTTT. Protein product: CASSYSPVERDEAFF.

This clone was recorded once. J is TRBJ1-1 and V is TRBV27; 8 positions agree with TRBD1. Germline V gives CDR1 MNHEY, CDR2 SMNVEV (reference sequence). The CDR3 totals 13 residues. The V and J ends lost 6 bases and 4 bases, in that order; junction bases with no gene match: 4. CDR3 region: CASSRQGITEAFF. The DNA of the CDR3 is TGTGCCAGCAGCCGACAGGGGATCACTGAAGCTTTCTTT.

The genes are TRBV27 and TRBJ2-5; D is perhaps TRBD2 (5 bases). Germline loops: CDR1 MNHEY, CDR2 SMNVEV (reference sequence). Trimming pared 0 bases from V and 3 bases from J, leaving 8 bases between. The CDR3 totals 14 residues. The CDR3 DNA follows: TGTGCCAGCAGTTTATCGCTGAGGGAAGAGACCCAGTACTTC. As protein: CASSLSLREETQYF.

V gene TRBV5-4 combines with J gene TRBJ2-7; 10 bases match TRBD2. Germline CDR1 SGHNT, CDR2 YYREEE (reference sequence). V dropped 4 bases and J dropped 0; count of bases not matched to a gene: 4. The CDR3 sequence is 15 residues long. This CDR3 is CASSNGLAVSYEQYF. As DNA, the CDR3 is TGTGCCAGCAGCAACGGACTAGCGGTCTCCTACGAGCAGTACTTC.

The gene calls are TRBV19 and TRBJ2-5; D possibly corresponds to TRBD2 (6 bases). Germline V gene sequence: CDR1 LNHDA, CDR2 SQIVND (reference sequence). Trimming removed 1 base from V and 3 bases from J, with 9 bases in between. This CDR3 comprises 14 residues. DNA of the CDR3: TGTGCCAGTAGTATAGGGTCGGGGGAAGAGACCCAGTACTTC. Protein sequence: CASSIGSGEETQYF.

This clone occurred a few times. This chain links TRBV11-3 with TRBJ2-1, with D unclear. Germline values: CDR1 SGHNT, CDR2 YENEEA. The CDR3 contains 16 residues. The V end was cut by 1 base, the J end by 3 bases, with 13 bases between. CDR3 sequence: CASSLGAQSHYNEQFF. The CDR3 DNA reads as TGTGCCAGCAGCTTAGGTGCCCAGTCCCACTACAATGAGCAGTTCTTC.

The gene calls are TRBV5-1 and TRBJ2-7, with a weak D call TRBD2 (7 bases). From germline, CDR1 is SGHRS and CDR2 YFSETQ. The V gene lost 3 bases and the J gene lost 3 bases, with 16 bases spanning the gap. The CDR3 is made up of 15 amino acids. CDR3 in DNA: TGCGCCAGCAGCTCCGTTTGGGGAGGGGGCTACGAGCAGTACTTC. Encoded protein: CASSSVWGGGYEQYF.